This TCR beta chain was found in a study of blood T cell repertoires in COVID-19. The wider study: Some COVID-19 samples were acute and others convalescent; all came from the United States, Italy and Spain. The analysed material was cDNA or gDNA that came from T cells, B-cell-depleted T cells, or PBMCs.

Per germline, CDR1 SGHVS and CDR2 FNYEAQ. The ends lost 1 base at V and 3 bases at J; junction bases unmatched: 8. The CDR3 is 17 residues long. Seattle patients were enrolled while actively infected and followed longitudinally. The authors' processing: Researchers report that nucleated cell counts were estimated from reference gene primer amplification. TCRdb's copy holds only in-frame clones and misses some; the assay was immunoSEQ multiplex PCR. The DNA was the basis for D and trimming; V, J and clone size are from that table. The profile covers 170,000 or so clones, with approximately 80% appearing a single time and around 6.7% taken by the ten largest.

The material sequenced was peripheral blood. The TCR was taken from a woman between 35 and 50 years old with COVID-19, enrolled during active disease. The chain links TRBV7-6 to TRBJ2-1, with 8 bases aligning to TRBD2. The DNA for the CDR3 is TGTGCCAGCAGCTTAGTGCTCGCGGGGGGCGTCTACAATGAGCAGTTCTTC. It is translated as CASSLVLAGGVYNEQFF. Complete variable domain (other parts from reference TRBV7-6 and TRBJ2-1): GAGVSQSPRYKVTKRGQDVALRCDPISGHVSLYWYRQALGQGPEFLTYFNYEAQQDKSGLPNDRFSAERPEGSISTLTIQRTEQRDSAMYRCASSLVLAGGVYNEQFFGPGTRLTVL.